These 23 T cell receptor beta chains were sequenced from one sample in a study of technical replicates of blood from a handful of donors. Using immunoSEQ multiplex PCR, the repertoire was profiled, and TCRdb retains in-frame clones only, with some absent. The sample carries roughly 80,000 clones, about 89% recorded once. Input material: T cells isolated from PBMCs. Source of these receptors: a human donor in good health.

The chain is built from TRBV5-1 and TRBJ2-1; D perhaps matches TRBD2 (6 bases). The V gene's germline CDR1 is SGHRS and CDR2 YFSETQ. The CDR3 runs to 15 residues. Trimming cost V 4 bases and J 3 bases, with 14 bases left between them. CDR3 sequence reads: CASSPATGSYNEQFF. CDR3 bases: TGCGCCAGCAGCCCAGCAACCGGGAGCTACAATGAGCAGTTCTTC. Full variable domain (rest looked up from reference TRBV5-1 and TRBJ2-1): KAGVTQTPRYLIKTRGQQVTLSCSPISGHRSVSWYQQTPGQGLQFLFEYFSETQRNKGNFPGRFSGRQFSNSRSEMNVSTLELGDSALYLCASSPATGSYNEQFFGPGTRLTVL.

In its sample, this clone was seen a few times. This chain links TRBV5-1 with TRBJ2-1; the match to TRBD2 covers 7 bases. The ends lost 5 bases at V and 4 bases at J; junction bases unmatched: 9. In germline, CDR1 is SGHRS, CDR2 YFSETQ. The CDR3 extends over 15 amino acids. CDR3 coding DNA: TGCGCCAGCAGATTAAAAAGCGGGGTATACAATGAGCAGTTCTTC. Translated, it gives CASRLKSGVYNEQFF.

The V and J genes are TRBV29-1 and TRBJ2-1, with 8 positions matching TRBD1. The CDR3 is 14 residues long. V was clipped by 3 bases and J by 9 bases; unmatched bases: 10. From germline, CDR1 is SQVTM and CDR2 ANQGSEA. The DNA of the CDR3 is TGCAGCGTTGACGGCAGGGGGCGCATCACTGAGCAGTTCTTC. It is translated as CSVDGRGRITEQFF.

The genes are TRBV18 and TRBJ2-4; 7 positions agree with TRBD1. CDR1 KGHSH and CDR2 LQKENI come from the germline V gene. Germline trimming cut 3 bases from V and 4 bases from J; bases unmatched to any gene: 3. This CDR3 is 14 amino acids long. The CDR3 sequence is CASSPGQEKNIQYF. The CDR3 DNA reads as TGTGCCAGCTCACCTGGACAGGAGAAAAACATTCAGTACTTC.

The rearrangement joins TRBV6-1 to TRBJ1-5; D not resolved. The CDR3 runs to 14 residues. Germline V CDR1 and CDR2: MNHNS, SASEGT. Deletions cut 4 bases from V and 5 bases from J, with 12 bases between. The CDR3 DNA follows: TGTGCCAGCAGTGGCATGGGAGGGTATCAGCCCCAGCATTTT. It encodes CASSGMGGYQPQHF.

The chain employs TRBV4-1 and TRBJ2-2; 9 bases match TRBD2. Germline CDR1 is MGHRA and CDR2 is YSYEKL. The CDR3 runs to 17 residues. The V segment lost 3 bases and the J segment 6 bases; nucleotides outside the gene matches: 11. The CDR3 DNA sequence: TGCGCCAGCAGCCAGGCCGGGACTAGCTCTTTCCCCGGGGAGCTGTTTTTT. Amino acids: CASSQAGTSSFPGELFF.

CDR3 coding DNA: TGTGCCAGCCCGGGACTAGCGGGAATCTTACAGTTCTTC. This gives the protein CASPGLAGILQFF. This rearrangement joins TRBV7-9 to TRBJ2-1; TRBD2 agrees at 13 bases. V shed 8 bases, J shed 13 bases, and the junction held 8 bases outside the gene matches. Germline V gene sequence: CDR1 SEHNR, CDR2 FQNEAQ (reference sequence). This CDR3 region has 13 residues.

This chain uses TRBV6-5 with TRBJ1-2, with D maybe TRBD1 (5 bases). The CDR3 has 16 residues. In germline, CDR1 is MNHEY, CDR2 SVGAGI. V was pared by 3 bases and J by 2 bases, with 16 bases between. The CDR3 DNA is TGTGCCAGCAGTTATACCGGGGAGGGGCCGAACTATGGCTACACCTTC. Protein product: CASSYTGEGPNYGYTF.

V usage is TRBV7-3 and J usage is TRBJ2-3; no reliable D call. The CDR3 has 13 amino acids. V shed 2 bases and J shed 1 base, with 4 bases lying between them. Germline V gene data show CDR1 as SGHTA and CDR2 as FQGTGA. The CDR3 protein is CASSLPGTDTQYF. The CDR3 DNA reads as TGTGCCAGCAGCTTACCAGGCACAGATACGCAGTATTTT.

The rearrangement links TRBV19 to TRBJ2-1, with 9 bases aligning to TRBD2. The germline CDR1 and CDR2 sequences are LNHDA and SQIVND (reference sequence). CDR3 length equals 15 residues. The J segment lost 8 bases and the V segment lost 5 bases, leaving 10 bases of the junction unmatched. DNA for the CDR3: TGTGCCAGTAGTCAAACCGGGACTAGCCTCGATGAGCAGTTCTTC. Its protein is CASSQTGTSLDEQFF.

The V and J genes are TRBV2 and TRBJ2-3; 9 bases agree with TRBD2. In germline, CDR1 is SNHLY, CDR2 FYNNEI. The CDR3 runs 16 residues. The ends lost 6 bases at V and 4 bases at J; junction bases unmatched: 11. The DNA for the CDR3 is TGTGCCAGCAGACTTACCGGGACTAGCTTCGCAGATACGCAGTATTTT. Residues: CASRLTGTSFADTQYF.

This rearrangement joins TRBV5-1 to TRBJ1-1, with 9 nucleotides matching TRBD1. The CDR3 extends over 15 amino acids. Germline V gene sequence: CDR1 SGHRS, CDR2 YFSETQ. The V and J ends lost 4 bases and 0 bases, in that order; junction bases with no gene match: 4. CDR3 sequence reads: CASSGGTGLNTEAFF. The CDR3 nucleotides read TGCGCCAGCAGCGGGGGGACAGGGTTGAACACTGAAGCTTTCTTT.

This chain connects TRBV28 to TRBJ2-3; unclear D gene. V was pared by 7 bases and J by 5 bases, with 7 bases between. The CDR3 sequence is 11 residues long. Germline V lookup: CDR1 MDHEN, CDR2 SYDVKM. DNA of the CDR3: TGTGCCAGCACGGAGCTAGATACGCAGTATTTT. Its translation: CASTELDTQYF. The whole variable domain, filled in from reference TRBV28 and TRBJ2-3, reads DVKVTQSSRYLVKRTGEKVFLECVQDMDHENMFWYRQDPGLGLRLIYFSYDVKMKEKGDIPEGYSVSREKKERFSLILESASTNQTSMYLCASTELDTQYFGPGTRLTVL.

In DNA form, the CDR3 reads TGTGCCAGCAGTCCCCCGGACAGGGGCACTGAAGCTTTCTTT. It codes for CASSPPDRGTEAFF. The rearrangement joins TRBV6-1 to TRBJ1-1; 9 nucleotides align to TRBD1. The germline V gene has CDR1 MNHNS and CDR2 SASEGT. The CDR3 covers 14 residues. Trimming at V came to 5 bases and at J to 4 bases, leaving 5 bases not matched to a gene.

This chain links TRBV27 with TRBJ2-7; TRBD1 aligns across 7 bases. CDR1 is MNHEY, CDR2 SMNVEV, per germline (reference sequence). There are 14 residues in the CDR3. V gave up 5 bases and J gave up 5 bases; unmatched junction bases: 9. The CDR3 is CASSLRDRRNEQYF. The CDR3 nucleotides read TGTGCCAGCAGTCTCCGGGACAGAAGAAACGAGCAGTACTTC.

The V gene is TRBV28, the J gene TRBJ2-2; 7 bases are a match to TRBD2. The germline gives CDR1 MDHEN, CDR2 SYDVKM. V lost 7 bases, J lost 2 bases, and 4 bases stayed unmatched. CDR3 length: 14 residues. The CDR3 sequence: CASKGGQNTGELFF. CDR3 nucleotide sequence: TGTGCCAGCAAGGGAGGGCAAAACACCGGGGAGCTGTTTTTT.

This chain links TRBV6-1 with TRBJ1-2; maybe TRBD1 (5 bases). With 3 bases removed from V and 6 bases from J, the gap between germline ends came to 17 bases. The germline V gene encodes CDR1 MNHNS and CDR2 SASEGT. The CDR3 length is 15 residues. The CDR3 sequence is CASSEGRGSGNGYTF. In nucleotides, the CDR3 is TGTGCCAGCAGTGAGGGTAGGGGCAGTGGGAATGGCTACACCTTC.

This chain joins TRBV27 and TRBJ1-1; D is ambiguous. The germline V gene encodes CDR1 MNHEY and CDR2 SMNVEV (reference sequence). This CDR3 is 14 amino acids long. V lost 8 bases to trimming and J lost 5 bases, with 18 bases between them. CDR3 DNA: TGTGCCAGCGGAAGATCACGGGAGGTTACTGAAGCTTTCTTT. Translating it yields CASGRSREVTEAFF.

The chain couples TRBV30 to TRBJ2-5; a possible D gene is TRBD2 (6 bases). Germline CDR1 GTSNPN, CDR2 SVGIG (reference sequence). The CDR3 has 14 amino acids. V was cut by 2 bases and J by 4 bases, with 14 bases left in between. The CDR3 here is CAWSPAGIGETQYF. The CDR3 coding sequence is TGTGCCTGGAGTCCGGCGGGGATCGGAGAGACCCAGTACTTC.

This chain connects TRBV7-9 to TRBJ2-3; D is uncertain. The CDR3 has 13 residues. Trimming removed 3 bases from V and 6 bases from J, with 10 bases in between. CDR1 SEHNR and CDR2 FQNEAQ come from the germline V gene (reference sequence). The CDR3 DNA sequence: TGTGCCAGCAGCTTTTCACTTCTCGATACGCAGTATTTT. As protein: CASSFSLLDTQYF.

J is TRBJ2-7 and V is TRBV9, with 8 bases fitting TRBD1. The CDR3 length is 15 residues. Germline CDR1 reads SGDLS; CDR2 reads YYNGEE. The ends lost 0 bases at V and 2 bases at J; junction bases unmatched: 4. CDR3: CASSVGDRPTYEQYF. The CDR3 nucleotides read TGTGCCAGCAGCGTAGGGGACAGGCCCACCTACGAGCAGTACTTC.

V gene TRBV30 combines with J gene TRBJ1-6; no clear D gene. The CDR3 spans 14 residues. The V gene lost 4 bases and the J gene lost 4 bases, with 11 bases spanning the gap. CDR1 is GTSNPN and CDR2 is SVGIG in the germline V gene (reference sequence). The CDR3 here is CAWNSNIYNSPLHF. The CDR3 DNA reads TGTGCCTGGAACAGTAACATTTATAATTCACCCCTCCACTTT.

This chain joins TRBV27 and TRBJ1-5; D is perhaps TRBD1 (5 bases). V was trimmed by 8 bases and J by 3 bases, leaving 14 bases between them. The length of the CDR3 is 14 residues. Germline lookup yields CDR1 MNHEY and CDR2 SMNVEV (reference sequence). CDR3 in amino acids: CASSLGGSNQPQHF. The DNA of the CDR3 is TGTGCCAGCTCCCTCGGGGGGTCCAATCAGCCCCAGCATTTT.